The clone carrying this T cell receptor beta chain was seen only a few times. The antigen remains undetermined. CDR1 SGHAT and CDR2 FQNNGV come from the germline V gene. The CDR3 runs to 14 residues. V dropped 3 bases and J dropped 3 bases, with 11 bases sitting between them. This entry is derived from a study of T cells after yellow fever vaccination. Study details: Libraries from low-cell-number fractions were prepared with the SMART-Seq v4 Ultra Low Input RNA kit.

Study-wide findings and caveats: After the booster, 96% of CD4 and 88% of CD8 primary-response clones were re-detected.

One entry per CDR3 protein results from TCRdb running MiXCR on the 5' RACE reads. The sample lists some 550,000 distinct CDR3 sequences; 15% to 20% were seen once. The receptor's source is a man aged 25-40 years who received the YFV17D yellow fever vaccine. This chain uses TRBV11-2 with TRBJ2-5, with D possibly being TRBD2 (5 bases). The sample consisted of PBMCs, taken 15 days after the yellow fever booster vaccination. The CDR3 DNA is TGTGCCAGCAGCTTTAGTTCTAGCAAAGAGACCCAGTACTTC. Translated, it gives CASSFSSSKETQYF.